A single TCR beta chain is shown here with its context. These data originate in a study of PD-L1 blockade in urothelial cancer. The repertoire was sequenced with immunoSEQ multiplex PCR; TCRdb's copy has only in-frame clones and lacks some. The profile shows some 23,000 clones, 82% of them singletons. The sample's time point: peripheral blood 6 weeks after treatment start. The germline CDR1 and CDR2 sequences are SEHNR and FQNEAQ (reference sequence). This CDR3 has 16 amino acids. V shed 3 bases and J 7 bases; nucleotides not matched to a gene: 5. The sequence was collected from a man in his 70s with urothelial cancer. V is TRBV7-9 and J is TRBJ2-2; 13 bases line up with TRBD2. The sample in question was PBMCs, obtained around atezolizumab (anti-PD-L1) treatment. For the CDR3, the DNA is TGTGCCAGCAGCTTCGGACTAGCGGGAGAGGACGGGGAGCTGTTTTTT. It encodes CASSFGLAGEDGELFF. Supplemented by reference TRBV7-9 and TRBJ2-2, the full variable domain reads DTGVSQNPRHKITKRGQNVTFRCDPISEHNRLYWYRQTLGQGPEFLTYFQNEAQLEKSRLLSDRFSAERPKGSFSTLEIQRTEQGDSAMYLCASSFGLAGEDGELFFGEGSRLTVL.